The 5 T cell receptor beta chains reported below all come from one sample, sequenced in a study. TCRdb re-derived calls from the 5' RACE reads in MiXCR, one entry per CDR3 protein. The repertoire holds tens of thousands of distinct CDR3 sequences, with less than 25% as singletons. Sequenced material: memory CD4+ T cells sorted from a lymph node. Subset described: memory CD4+ T cells, CD4+CD45RO+CD25-. The receptors were sampled from a female donor with breast cancer.

This clonotype was observed a handful of times. The rearrangement uses TRBV10-3 and TRBJ1-2; unclear D gene. CDR1 and CDR2 from the germline V gene are ENHRY and SYGVKD. The CDR3 loop spans 13 amino acids. Between the trimmed V and J ends, which lost 2 bases and 1 base, there was a span of 5 bases. CDR3 nucleotide sequence: TGTGCCATCAGTGAGGGGGATAACTATGGCTACACCTTC. It encodes CAISEGDNYGYTF.

This clonotype was seen a few times. The V gene is TRBV4-1, the J gene TRBJ2-3; D possibly matches TRBD1 or TRBD2 (5 bases each). V was trimmed by 4 bases and J by 8 bases, leaving 22 bases between them. Germline V gene sequence: CDR1 MGHRA, CDR2 YSYEKL. There are 16 residues in the CDR3. The chain's CDR3 is CASSRGAGNVLGTQYF. In DNA, the CDR3 is TGCGCCAGCAGCCGAGGGGCAGGGAATGTTTTAGGTACGCAGTATTTT.

In this sample, this clonotype turned up many times. This chain connects TRBV6-2 or TRBV6-3 to TRBJ2-1, with D uncertain. Deletions cut 1 base from V and 5 bases from J, with 9 bases between. This CDR3 has 14 residues. The germline gives CDR1 MNHEY, CDR2 SVGEGT. The CDR3: CASSYFGSHNEQFF. Here the CDR3 DNA reads TGTGCCAGCAGTTACTTTGGCAGCCACAATGAGCAGTTCTTC.

This clonotype has only a few counts. The chain links TRBV7-9 to TRBJ2-7; unclear D gene. Germline assignment: CDR1 SEHNR and CDR2 FQNEAQ (reference sequence). This CDR3 has 15 residues. The V end lost 5 bases, the J end lost 0 bases, and 14 bases lay between the germline ends. This CDR3 reads CASSPVARNSYEQYF. The CDR3 DNA sequence: TGTGCCAGCAGCCCAGTCGCAAGGAACTCCTACGAGCAGTACTTC.

Ten or more counts support this clonotype. This rearrangement joins TRBV20-1 to TRBJ2-5, with D perhaps TRBD1 or TRBD2 (5 bases each). V dropped 5 bases and J dropped 1 base, with 11 bases sitting between them. CDR3 length: 13 amino acids. CDR1 is DFQATT and CDR2 is SNEGSKA in the germline V gene (reference sequence). In DNA form, the CDR3 reads TGCAGTGCTCCTTCCGGGACCCAAGAGACCCAGTACTTC. Protein sequence: CSAPSGTQETQYF.